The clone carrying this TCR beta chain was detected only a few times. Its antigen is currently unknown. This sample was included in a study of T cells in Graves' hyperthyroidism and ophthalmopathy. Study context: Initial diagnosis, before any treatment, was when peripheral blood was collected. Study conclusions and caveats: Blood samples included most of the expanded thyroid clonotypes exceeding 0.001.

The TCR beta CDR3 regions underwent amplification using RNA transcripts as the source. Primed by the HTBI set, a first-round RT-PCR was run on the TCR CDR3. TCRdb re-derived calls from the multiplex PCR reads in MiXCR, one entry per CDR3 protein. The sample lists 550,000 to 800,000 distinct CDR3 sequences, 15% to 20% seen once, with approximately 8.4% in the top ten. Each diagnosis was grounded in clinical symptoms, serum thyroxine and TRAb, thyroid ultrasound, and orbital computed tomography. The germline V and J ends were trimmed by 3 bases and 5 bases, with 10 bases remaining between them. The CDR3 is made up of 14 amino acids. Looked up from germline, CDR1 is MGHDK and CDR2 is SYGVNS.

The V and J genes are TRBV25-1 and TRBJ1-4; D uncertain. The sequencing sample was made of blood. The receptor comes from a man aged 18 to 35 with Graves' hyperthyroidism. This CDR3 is CASSEYGKNEKLFF. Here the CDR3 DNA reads TGTGCCAGCAGTGAGTACGGGAAGAATGAAAAACTGTTTTTT.